This TCR beta chain comes out of a study of shared clonotypes between healthy human individuals. With 7 bases removed from V and 7 bases from J, the gap between germline ends came to 14 bases. CDR1 MNHEY and CDR2 SMNVEV come from the germline V gene (reference sequence). The CDR3 sequence is 14 residues long. Overall study findings and caveats: Across four donors, naive CD4 shared approximately 4.5%, naive CD8 around 3.8%, memory CD4 less than 2.5%, memory CD8 around 0.42%.

With regard to this clone: The antigen is undetermined.

Assay used: immunoSEQ multiplex PCR; TCRdb lists only in-frame clones, some missing. The sample has about 2 million clones, about 94% seen once. Terminally differentiated effector memory CD45RA+ cells were excluded from the naive CD8 cells, which were CD45RO-negative and positively selected for CCR7. The J gene is TRBJ1-6, the V gene TRBV27; D may be TRBD1 (6 bases). Sample: naive CD8+ T cells sorted from blood. This clonotype was sampled from a man aged 18-30 years in good health. CDR3 nucleotide sequence: TGTGCCAGCACCTTTGGGGGGGCAAATTCACCCCTCCACTTT. Its translation: CASTFGGANSPLHF.